This is a list of T cell receptor beta chains from one sample in a study of blood T cells in healthy people across ages. TCRdb re-called the 5' RACE reads with MiXCR, one entry per CDR3 protein. The sample includes 550,000 to 800,000 distinct CDR3 sequences, approximately 31% seen only once; the top ten take approximately 15%. Sequencing input: blood. The receptors were gathered from a woman aged 80 or over in good health. The CDR3 runs from the conserved cysteine through the conserved F or W. Each record gives: CDR3 protein, clone size, V gene, CDR3 length. Only some rows state a clone size, as once, few, many or a class for expanded clones.

CDR3: CASSQGRDAGRGQFF
size: once
V: TRBV3-1
length: 15

CDR3: CASTPGTGVVLNTEAFF
size: .
V: TRBV27
length: 17

CDR3: CASGQGSGGETQYF
size: many
V: TRBV12-5
length: 14

CDR3: CSASGGLAGGYNEQFF
size: .
V: TRBV20-1
length: 16

CDR3: CASSGQGGGIISNQPQHF
size: few
V: TRBV2
length: 18

CDR3: CSHPHGGRGNEQFF
size: .
V: TRBV20-1
length: 14

CDR3: CTSRRGTSGGDYNEQFF
size: few
V: TRBV6-4
length: 17

CDR3: CSASWDRGSYSNQPQHF
size: many
V: TRBV20-1
length: 17

CDR3: CASSLRLSTDTQYF
size: many
V: TRBV5-1
length: 14

CDR3: CASSLLGQGANNERFF
size: .
V: TRBV7-9
length: 16

CDR3: CSARDRRQVYLNTEAFF
size: .
V: TRBV20-1
length: 17

CDR3: CASSLASPSGSTDTQYF
size: few
V: TRBV7-9
length: 17

CDR3: CASSQPWTSQETQYF
size: .
V: TRBV3-1
length: 15

CDR3: CASRLDGPYEQYF
size: few
V: TRBV9
length: 13

CDR3: CSARDLANPGAQYF
size: many
V: TRBV20-1
length: 14

CDR3: CASSYRGKHEKLFF
size: .
V: TRBV6-6
length: 14

CDR3: CASSLGITYNEQFF
size: many
V: TRBV7-2
length: 14

CDR3: CASTPGGSNTEAFF
size: .
V: TRBV5-1
length: 14

CDR3: CASSQYTGTGGTDTQYF
size: .
V: TRBV3-1
length: 17

CDR3: CASSLETSGGAISQYF
size: .
V: TRBV11-2
length: 16

CDR3: CSATSRVVAGHNEQFF
size: .
V: TRBV20-1
length: 16

CDR3: CSVDSGQETQYF
size: many
V: TRBV29-1
length: 12

CDR3: CASRVRTGFYEQYF
size: once
V: TRBV7-2
length: 14

CDR3: CASSSAGTGVREQYF
size: many
V: TRBV12-3/TRBV12-4
length: 15